This TCR beta chain was sequenced during a study of shared clonotypes between healthy human individuals. Study-wide findings and caveats: Among non-shared clonotypes, generation probabilities were lower than among those shared by all four donors.

The germline CDR1 and CDR2 sequences are MNHNY and SVGAGI (reference sequence). The CDR3 extends over 15 amino acids. Trimming pared 1 base from V and 6 bases from J, leaving 16 bases between. Note on this clone: The target antigen is unknown.

The protocol was immunoSEQ multiplex PCR, while the TCRdb copy is restricted to in-frame clones and leaves out a portion. The repertoire holds roughly 1,000,000 clones, with about four fifths as singletons. The sample consisted of memory CD4+ T cells from PBMCs. Subset here: CD45RA-negative fraction. The V and J genes are TRBV6-6 and TRBJ2-7; maybe TRBD1 (6 bases). This receptor was identified in a man aged 18 to 29 in good health. Some clones in this sample may be carry-over from other donors' samples. CDR3 sequence (DNA): TGTGCCAGCAGTTACTGGGGGCAGGGGTTGAGCGAGCAGTACTTC. It yields the protein CASSYWGQGLSEQYF.